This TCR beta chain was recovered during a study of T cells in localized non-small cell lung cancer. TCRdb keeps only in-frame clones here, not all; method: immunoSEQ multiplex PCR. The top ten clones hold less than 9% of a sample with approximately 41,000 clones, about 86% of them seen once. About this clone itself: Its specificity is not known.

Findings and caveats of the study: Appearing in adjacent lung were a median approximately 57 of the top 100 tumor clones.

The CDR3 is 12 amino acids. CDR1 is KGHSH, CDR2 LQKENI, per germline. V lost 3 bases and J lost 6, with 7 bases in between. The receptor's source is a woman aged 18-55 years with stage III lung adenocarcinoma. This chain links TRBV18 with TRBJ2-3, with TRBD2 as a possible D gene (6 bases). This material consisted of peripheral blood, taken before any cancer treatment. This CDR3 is CASSPEGDTQYF. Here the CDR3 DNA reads TGTGCCAGCTCACCGGAGGGGGATACGCAGTATTTT. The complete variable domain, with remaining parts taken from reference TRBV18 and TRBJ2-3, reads NAGVMQNPRHLVRRRGQEARLRCSPMKGHSHVYWYRQLPEEGLKFMVYLQKENIIDESGMPKERFSAEFPKEGPSILRIQQVVRGDSAAYFCASSPEGDTQYFGPGTRLTVL.